These 9 T cell receptor beta chains share one sample of origin, sequenced in a study of beta chain features in type 1 diabetes. Points from the study as a whole: Shortening of TCRB CDR3s, moderate but significant, appeared in all four CD4+ subsets of Type 1 diabetes patients.

Reverse transcription of all isolated RNA meant that expressed TCRB transcripts were sequenced. Produced via immunoSEQ multiplex PCR; TCRdb's table is partial and in-frame only. In the table there are 45,000 to 65,000 clones, around 50% of which are singletons. No antigens are known for them. Source material: Tregs from blood. All receptors derive from a woman aged 35 to 49 with type 1 diabetes.

A few counts support this clone. The V gene is TRBV7-9, the J gene TRBJ2-5, with D possibly being TRBD2 (6 bases). Germline CDR1 reads SEHNR; CDR2 reads FQNEAQ (reference sequence). The length of the CDR3 is 17 residues. The V gene lost 5 bases and the J gene lost 1 base, with 20 bases spanning the gap. The CDR3 protein is CASSPGAGSGGQETQYF. As DNA, the CDR3 is TGTGCCAGCAGCCCCGGGGCGGGGTCCGGGGGCCAAGAGACCCAGTACTTC.

The chain employs TRBV27 and TRBJ2-5; TRBD2 might be the D (5 bases). CDR3 length equals 16 residues. With 0 bases removed from V and 4 bases from J, the gap between germline ends came to 15 bases. Germline values: CDR1 MNHEY, CDR2 SMNVEV (reference sequence). The CDR3 nucleotides read TGTGCCAGCAGTTTATCCTCGAATGTCCGGGGAGAGACCCAGTACTTC. It is translated as CASSLSSNVRGETQYF.

The chain joins TRBV15 to TRBJ2-4; 8 bases match TRBD2. The CDR3 runs 15 residues. Germline lookup yields CDR1 LNHNV and CDR2 YYDKDF (reference sequence). V lost 0 bases and J lost 7; bases outside the gene matches: 5. The DNA of the CDR3 is TGTGCCACCAGCAGAGAAGGGACTAGGGTTAACATTCAGTACTTC. As protein: CATSREGTRVNIQYF.

This clone has just one count. The chain has TRBV19 and TRBJ2-7, with a weak D call TRBD2 (6 bases). This CDR3 has 15 amino acids. The V end was cut by 3 bases, the J end by 1 base, with 13 bases between. Germline values: CDR1 LNHDA, CDR2 SQIVND (reference sequence). The CDR3 here is CASSIRPSASYEQYF. The CDR3 DNA is TGTGCCAGTAGTATCCGGCCTAGCGCTTCCTACGAGCAGTACTTC.

CDR3 region: CASSSWTANSPLHF. The CDR3 nucleotides are TGTGCCAGCAGCTCGTGGACAGCTAATTCACCCCTCCACTTT. The chain recombines TRBV7-8 with TRBJ1-6, with a possible D match to TRBD1 (6 bases). The CDR3 has 14 amino acids. Trimming removed 4 bases at V and 6 bases at J, with 10 bases between. Germline V gene sequence: CDR1 SGHVS, CDR2 FQNEAQ.

This clone occurred a few times. The chain couples TRBV5-5 to TRBJ2-5, with D possibly TRBD2 on 6 matching bases. Trimming pared 6 bases from V and 5 bases from J, leaving 20 bases between. The CDR3 has 15 residues. CDR1 SGHKS and CDR2 YYEKEE come from the germline V gene (reference sequence). The CDR3 spells CASTPLTSFGETQYF. For the CDR3, the DNA is TGTGCCAGCACCCCCCTGACTAGTTTCGGGGAGACCCAGTACTTC.

V gene TRBV28 combines with J gene TRBJ1-2, with D unresolved. V was trimmed by 7 bases and J by 2 bases, leaving 11 bases between them. CDR1 is MDHEN, CDR2 SYDVKM, per germline. CDR3 length equals 13 residues. Written as DNA, the CDR3 is TGTGCCAGCACTACCCCGAGGAACTATGGCTACACCTTC. Protein sequence: CASTTPRNYGYTF.

The chain is built from TRBV5-1 and TRBJ2-6; D remains ambiguous. Germline V gives CDR1 SGHRS, CDR2 YFSETQ. Trimming took 4 bases from V and 0 from J, leaving 8 bases between them. The CDR3 is 15 amino acids. This CDR3 is CASSPVNSGANVLTF. DNA for the CDR3: TGCGCCAGCAGCCCCGTTAACTCTGGGGCCAACGTCCTGACTTTC.

The chain recombines TRBV4-2 with TRBJ2-1; D perhaps matches TRBD2 (6 bases). Germline assignment: CDR1 LGHNA and CDR2 YNFKEQ. V was cut by 0 bases and J by 0 bases, with 15 bases left in between. The CDR3 sequence is 18 residues long. This chain's CDR3 is CASSQEVAGTYSYNEQFF. Here the CDR3 DNA reads TGTGCCAGCAGCCAAGAAGTGGCGGGGACCTACTCCTACAATGAGCAGTTCTTC.